This passage covers 13 T cell receptor beta chains from one sample sequenced in a study of T cell repertoires in cytomegalovirus infection. TCRdb passed the reads through MiXCR, listing each CDR3 protein once. The data contain fewer than 300,000 distinct CDR3 sequences, roughly 25% of them singletons. The sequencing input was PBMCs. These receptors were obtained from a human donor in good health (CMV status not recorded). Some clones in this sample may be carry-over from other donors' samples.

The chain links TRBV29-1 to TRBJ1-1; D might be TRBD1 (5 bases). CDR1 is SQVTM, CDR2 ANQGSEA, per germline. This CDR3 spans 13 amino acids. Between the trimmed V and J ends, which lost 2 bases and 1 base, there was a span of 8 bases. The CDR3 reads CSVERDGNTEAFF. The CDR3 coding sequence is TGCAGCGTTGAACGGGACGGGAACACTGAAGCTTTCTTT.

This clonotype was counted at least ten times. The chain recombines TRBV7-2 with TRBJ2-7; possibly TRBD1 for D (5 bases). The length of the CDR3 is 14 residues. Per the germline V gene, CDR1 is SGHTA and CDR2 is FQGNSA. Deletions cut 1 base from V and 7 bases from J, with 14 bases between. The CDR3 reads CASSLGGRVFEQYF. The CDR3 region has the DNA TGTGCCAGCAGCTTAGGGGGCAGGGTGTTTGAGCAGTACTTC.

The gene calls are TRBV4-1 and TRBJ2-3; 8 bases map to TRBD2. Trimming cost V 0 bases and J 0 bases; bases outside gene matches: 5. This CDR3 is built from 17 residues. The germline CDR1 and CDR2 sequences are MGHRA and YSYEKL. The CDR3 spells CASSQDTSGSSTDTQYF. The CDR3, as DNA: TGCGCCAGCAGCCAAGATACTAGCGGTTCTAGCACAGATACGCAGTATTTT.

This clonotype has at least ten counts. The V gene is TRBV7-2, the J gene TRBJ2-3, with TRBD2 matching 12 bases. Unmatched junction bases numbered 13, after V lost 5 bases and J lost 4 bases. CDR3 length equals 18 residues. Germline assignment: CDR1 SGHTA and CDR2 FQGNSA. The CDR3 DNA follows: TGTGCCAGCAGCCAACCTAGCGGGAGGGCCAAACGGGCAGATACGCAGTATTTT. The encoded protein is CASSQPSGRAKRADTQYF.

The chain has TRBV11-2 and TRBJ2-2; D is unresolved. CDR1 is SGHAT, CDR2 FQNNGV, per germline. CDR3 length equals 15 residues. V lost 5 bases and J 2 bases, leaving 12 bases between the germline ends. CDR3 DNA sequence: TGTGCCAGCAGCCCTTGGTCAGCTAACACCGGGGAGCTGTTTTTT. Residues: CASSPWSANTGELFF.

This clonotype turned up a few times. The chain carries TRBV12-3 or TRBV12-4 and TRBJ2-1, with TRBD2 as a possible D gene (6 bases). Trimming cost V 7 bases and J 6 bases, with 13 bases left between them. The length of the CDR3 is 13 residues. CDR3 sequence: CASTSLRGNEQFF. The CDR3 DNA reads TGTGCCAGCACCTCTCTGCGGGGCAATGAGCAGTTCTTC.

This chain joins TRBV20-1 and TRBJ2-3; D might be TRBD1 or TRBD2, each matching 5 bases. The V end was cut by 5 bases, the J end by 3 bases, with 15 bases between. Germline values: CDR1 DFQATT, CDR2 SNEGSKA (reference sequence). The CDR3 is 14 residues long. The CDR3 region is CSAPPGPVTDTQYF. The CDR3 bases are TGCAGTGCTCCTCCGGGACCCGTTACAGATACGCAGTATTTT.

This clonotype was detected a few times. The chain uses TRBV10-3 and TRBJ1-1; D call uncertain. The CDR3 totals 13 residues. CDR1 ENHRY and CDR2 SYGVKD come from the germline V gene. The V end lost 2 bases, the J end lost 1 base, and 5 bases lay between the germline ends. The CDR3 DNA reads TGTGCCATCAGTGAGCGGGGGAACACTGAAGCTTTCTTT. It yields the protein CAISERGNTEAFF.

The genes are TRBV11-3 and TRBJ2-2; 10 bases agree with TRBD1. CDR1 is SGHNT and CDR2 is YENEEA in the germline V gene. With 4 bases clipped from V and 8 bases from J, the junction kept 1 base outside the gene matches. This CDR3 has 13 amino acids. CDR3 DNA sequence: TGTGCCAGCAGCTCGGGACAGGGGGGGGAGCTGTTTTTT. Amino acid sequence: CASSSGQGGELFF.

This clonotype has more than one count but fewer than ten. The genes are TRBV2 and TRBJ1-2; unclear D gene. V was shortened by 5 bases and J by 3 bases, with 10 bases between the two germline ends. There are 13 residues in the CDR3. Germline V lookup: CDR1 SNHLY, CDR2 FYNNEI. The CDR3 region is CASSKQRDYGYTF. The CDR3 DNA reads as TGTGCCAGCAGTAAACAGCGTGACTATGGCTACACCTTC.

This clonotype was observed many times. The rearrangement uses TRBV7-8 and TRBJ2-1; D might be TRBD1 (5 bases). Germline CDR1 and CDR2: SGHVS and FQNEAQ. The CDR3 consists of 14 residues. V shed 5 bases and J shed 6 bases, with 14 bases lying between them. The CDR3 region is CASSRMGQFNEQFF. In DNA, the CDR3 is TGTGCCAGCAGCCGGATGGGGCAGTTCAATGAGCAGTTCTTC. The complete variable domain, with remaining parts taken from reference TRBV7-8 and TRBJ2-1, reads GAGVSQSPRYKVAKRGQDVALRCDPISGHVSLFWYQQALGQGPEFLTYFQNEAQLDKSGLPSDRFFAERPEGSVSTLKIQRTQQEDSAVYLCASSRMGQFNEQFFGPGTRLTVL.

The gene calls are TRBV20-1 and TRBJ2-3, with 11 bases lining up with TRBD2. This CDR3 is built from 16 residues. Germline CDR1 DFQATT, CDR2 SNEGSKA (reference sequence). The V and J ends lost 3 bases and 0 bases, in that order; junction bases with no gene match: 5. The CDR3 DNA reads TGCAGTGCTAGTCCGACTAGCGGGATGAGCACAGATACGCAGTATTTT. Translating gives CSASPTSGMSTDTQYF.

This clonotype showed up many times. The rearrangement links TRBV7-2 to TRBJ1-1, with D unclear. V was clipped by 5 bases and J by 2 bases, with 12 bases between them. This CDR3 contains 14 residues. CDR1 is SGHTA and CDR2 is FQGNSA in the germline V gene. The CDR3 loop reads CASSLGNSNTEAFF. The CDR3 nucleotides read TGTGCCAGCAGCCTCGGGAACTCTAACACTGAAGCTTTCTTT.